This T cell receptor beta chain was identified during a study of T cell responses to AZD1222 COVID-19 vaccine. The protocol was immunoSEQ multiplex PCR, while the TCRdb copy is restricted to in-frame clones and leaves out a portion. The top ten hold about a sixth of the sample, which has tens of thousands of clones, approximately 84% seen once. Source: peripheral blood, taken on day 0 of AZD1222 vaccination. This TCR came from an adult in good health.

CDR3 sequence reads: CASSSDSVTEAFF. DNA of the CDR3: TGTGCCAGCAGTTCGGACAGCGTAACTGAAGCTTTCTTT. V usage is TRBV12-3 or TRBV12-4 and J usage is TRBJ1-1, with a possible D match to TRBD1 (6 bases). The length of the CDR3 is 13 residues. Trimming removed 4 bases at V and 5 bases at J, with 11 bases between.